The 5 T cell receptor beta chains in this list originate from one sample, sequenced in a study of regulatory T cells in long-lasting Graves disease. As for time point: persistent/refractory GD, antithyroid drugs over 5 years with positive TRAb. Making the TCR library involved RNA that had been extracted from PBMCs. Combining iRepertoire HTBI primers with Arm-PCR of CDR3 regions, the authors built TCR beta libraries. TCRdb reanalysed the multiplex PCR reads using MiXCR and keeps one entry per CDR3 protein. Of some 300,000 distinct CDR3 sequences listed, 22% are singletons. Sample: peripheral blood mononuclear cells (PBMCs), taken when the disease was refractory, from a patient treated with antithyroid drugs. Receptor source: a female donor with Graves disease.

This chain joins TRBV20-1 and TRBJ1-5; 9 nucleotides match TRBD1. CDR1 is DFQATT and CDR2 is SNEGSKA in the germline V gene (reference sequence). V lost 6 bases to trimming and J lost 5 bases; unmatched junction nucleotides: 23. CDR3 size: 19 residues. The CDR3 region has the DNA TGCAGTGCACAGAAGCGGGGACAGGGCGCTACAGGCTGGCATCAGCCCCAGCATTTT. It encodes CSAQKRGQGATGWHQPQHF.

This clonotype came up a few times. This sequence joins TRBV2 and TRBJ2-5, with D perhaps given as TRBD1 or TRBD2 (5 bases each). V was trimmed by 7 bases and J by 3 bases, leaving 15 bases between them. The CDR3 is 14 residues long. Germline CDR1 reads SNHLY; CDR2 reads FYNNEI. In DNA, the CDR3 is TGTGCCAGCACCCCCGGGACCGGAAAAGAGACCCAGTACTTC. This sequence encodes CASTPGTGKETQYF.

This clonotype turned up a few times. The CDR3 loop is CASSVGQGNYGYTF. The CDR3 coding sequence is TGCGCCAGCAGCGTAGGACAGGGGAACTATGGCTACACCTTC. V gene TRBV5-1 combines with J gene TRBJ1-2, with 9 positions matching TRBD1. The length of the CDR3 is 14 residues. Trimming cost V 4 bases and J 2 bases; bases outside gene matches: 3. The germline gives CDR1 SGHRS, CDR2 YFSETQ.

This clonotype turned up a few times. The rearrangement uses TRBV30 and TRBJ1-2, with 7 bases aligning to TRBD1. The germline V gene encodes CDR1 GTSNPN and CDR2 SVGIG (reference sequence). Trimming cost V 4 bases and J 4 bases; bases outside gene matches: 6. The CDR3 is 13 residues long. The CDR3 region has the DNA TGTGCCTGGACCCAAGGGACAGTCTATGGCTACACCTTC. Encoded protein: CAWTQGTVYGYTF.

This chain uses TRBV19 with TRBJ2-7, with a weak D call TRBD2 (5 bases). There are 13 residues in the CDR3. Trimming removed 8 bases from V and 0 bases from J, with 11 bases in between. CDR1 and CDR2 (germline): LNHDA, SQIVND (reference sequence). CDR3 nucleotide sequence: TGTGCCAGTTCCACGGGGAACTCCTACGAGCAGTACTTC. It encodes CASSTGNSYEQYF.